Presented here are 13 T cell receptor beta chains from one specimen sequenced in a study of Graves' ophthalmopathy and Graves' hyperthyroidism (dated by TCRdb to between 2018 and 2020). The data were produced on an Illumina HiSeq 2000. For repertoire sequencing, the TCR beta CDR3 regions were amplified from RNA transcripts. A first-round RT-PCR used HTBI primers with the Qiagen OneStep RT-PCR kit, followed by a second-round multiplex PCR, size selection and purification. The public reads were run again by TCRdb, first through fastp at Q25 and then through MiXCR, and only productive beta chains were kept. Rows with one shared CDR3 protein collapse into an entry with the most common genes and DNA. Here the sample has roughly 39,000 distinct CDR3 sequences; around half occur a single time. The leading ten clones occupy approximately 24% of the sample. Sequenced material: peripheral blood. The source is an adult woman with stable Graves' hyperthyroidism.

In nucleotides, the CDR3 is TGTGCCAGTATCGGATTGGGGAGAAGCACAGATACGCAGTATTTT. Its translation is CASIGLGRSTDTQYF. This rearrangement joins TRBV28 to TRBJ2-3; a possible D gene is TRBD2 (5 bases). This CDR3 is built from 15 residues. Trimming removed 9 bases at V and 0 bases at J, with 16 bases between. The V gene's germline CDR1 is MDHEN and CDR2 SYDVKM. Full variable domain (outside the CDR3, taken from reference TRBV28 and TRBJ2-3): DVKVTQSSRYLVKRTGEKVFLECVQDMDHENMFWYRQDPGLGLRLIYFSYDVKMKEKGDIPEGYSVSREKKERFSLILESASTNQTSMYLCASIGLGRSTDTQYFGPGTRLTVL.

In its sample, this clonotype was seen many times. J is TRBJ2-5 and V is TRBV30; 12 bases line up with TRBD2. The germline V gene encodes CDR1 GTSNPN and CDR2 SVGIG (reference sequence). The CDR3 totals 15 residues. J was trimmed by 7 bases and V by 1 base; bases with no gene match: 7. In DNA form, the CDR3 reads TGTGCCTGGAGTGGACTAGCGGGAGTTGGAGGGACCCAGTACTTC. As protein: CAWSGLAGVGGTQYF.

Comment on this clonotype: A much larger clonotype is one base distant, so this may be a read error. The J gene is TRBJ2-3, the V gene TRBV7-3; weak D call: TRBD2 (7 bases). The germline CDR1 and CDR2 sequences are SGHTA and FQGTGA. V lost 5 bases and J 3 bases, leaving 18 bases between the germline ends. This CDR3 is 16 amino acids long. CDR3 in DNA: TGTGCCAGCAGCATCGCGGGGGCGGGGGAAACAGATACGCAGTATTTT. This translates into CASSIAGAGETDTQYF.

Ten or more counts support this clonotype. The CDR3 coding sequence is TGCGCCAGCAAAGTGCTTGACACAGATACGCAGTATTTT. Its translation: CASKVLDTDTQYF. The gene calls are TRBV5-1 and TRBJ2-3; D uncertain. This CDR3 is built from 13 residues. Germline V gene data show CDR1 as SGHRS and CDR2 as YFSETQ. V was pared by 6 bases and J by 2 bases, with 10 bases between.

This clonotype was detected a few times. The chain employs TRBV24-1 and TRBJ1-1; no reliable D call. Germline CDR1 KGHDR, CDR2 SFDVKD. Trimming took 5 bases from V and 1 from J, leaving 7 bases between them. The CDR3 loop spans 13 amino acids. CDR3 in amino acids: CATSARGNTEAFF. CDR3 coding DNA: TGTGCCACCAGTGCCCGGGGGAACACTGAAGCTTTCTTT.

This clonotype occurred a few times. The gene calls are TRBV27 and TRBJ2-3; 14 positions match TRBD2. Germline V CDR1 and CDR2: MNHEY, SMNVEV (reference sequence). The CDR3 loop spans 19 amino acids. Trimming removed 3 bases from V and 5 bases from J; junction bases left unmatched: 13. The CDR3 coding sequence is TGTGCCAGCAGTTTGGCCGGGACTAGCGGGAGTGTTCGGCTAGATACGCAGTATTTT. Translated: CASSLAGTSGSVRLDTQYF.

This clonotype was counted many times. The chain links TRBV3-1 to TRBJ1-4, with no clear D. The CDR3 has 14 residues. Trimming cost V 0 bases and J 10 bases, with 12 bases left between them. Per the germline V gene, CDR1 is LGHDT and CDR2 is YNNKEL (reference sequence). The CDR3 DNA reads as TGTGCCAGCAGCCAAGAAAGGGCTATAGCAAAACTGTTTTTT. This sequence encodes CASSQERAIAKLFF.

The chain links TRBV10-1 to TRBJ2-5; D gene uncertain. With 4 bases removed from V and 1 base from J, the gap between germline ends came to 4 bases. The CDR3 extends over 12 amino acids. CDR1 and CDR2 (germline): WNHNN, SYGVQD (reference sequence). CDR3 loop: CASSGGQETQYF. CDR3 DNA sequence: TGCGCCAGCAGTGGTGGCCAAGAGACCCAGTACTTC.

This clonotype has at least ten counts. V is TRBV7-9 and J is TRBJ2-7; the D is unclear. Germline CDR1 reads SEHNR; CDR2 reads FQNEAQ (reference sequence). V was pared by 5 bases and J by 0 bases, with 11 bases between. There are 14 residues in the CDR3. CDR3 DNA sequence: TGTGCCAGCAGCCCACCCCCCGACTCCTACGAGCAGTACTTC. Translated: CASSPPPDSYEQYF. The variable domain in full, with the rest retrieved from reference TRBV7-9 and TRBJ2-7, is DTGVSQNPRHKITKRGQNVTFRCDPISEHNRLYWYRQTLGQGPEFLTYFQNEAQLEKSRLLSDRFSAERPKGSFSTLEIQRTEQGDSAMYLCASSPPPDSYEQYFGPGTRLTVT.

V and J are TRBV7-9 and TRBJ2-5; 7 positions agree with TRBD2. Trimming at V came to 6 bases and at J to 2 bases, leaving 0 bases not matched to a gene. The V gene's germline CDR1 is SEHNR and CDR2 FQNEAQ (reference sequence). CDR3 length: 12 amino acids. The CDR3 DNA is TGTGCCAGCAGGCGGGGGCAAGAGACCCAGTACTTC. Protein sequence: CASRRGQETQYF.

This clonotype came up many times. The chain has TRBV10-2 and TRBJ2-3; D may be TRBD1 (6 bases). Trimming took off 6 bases at V and 1 base at J, with 8 bases between the two ends. This CDR3 contains 13 residues. CDR1 and CDR2 (germline): WSHSY, SAAADI. CDR3 DNA: TGCGCCAGCAGGGGGGCCGGCACAGATACGCAGTATTTT. Residues: CASRGAGTDTQYF.

This clonotype was seen many times. This sequence joins TRBV29-1 and TRBJ1-2, with 10 bases that match TRBD1. In germline, CDR1 is SQVTM, CDR2 ANQGSEA. The J segment lost 1 base and the V segment lost 5 bases, leaving 1 base of the junction unmatched. The CDR3 loop spans 13 amino acids. CDR3 sequence (DNA): TGCAGCGTTTGGGACAGGGGTAACTATGGCTACACCTTC. Translation: CSVWDRGNYGYTF.

The gene calls are TRBV20-1 and TRBJ1-5; no definite D call. The CDR3 totals 17 residues. Per germline, CDR1 DFQATT and CDR2 SNEGSKA (reference sequence). Trimming stripped 1 base from V and 4 bases from J, with 20 bases between. Here the CDR3 reads CSARGMRRRYRNQPQHF. The CDR3 DNA follows: TGCAGTGCTAGAGGGATGCGACGGCGATATAGGAATCAGCCCCAGCATTTT.